This section outlines one T cell receptor beta chain sequence together with its context. Its matching antigen is unknown. The record originates from a study of identical twins. Overall study results and limits: Cross-sectional statistics, not tracking of the same donors, supported the conclusions.

TCRdb analysed the 5' RACE reads with MiXCR anew, one entry per CDR3 protein. Found here are some 440,000 distinct CDR3 sequences, approximately 25% of them singletons; the top ten hold about 2.7%. From germline, CDR1 is SGHRS and CDR2 YFSETQ. V was cut by 4 bases and J by 6 bases, with 18 bases left in between. The CDR3 is 15 amino acids. These data were also reused for a study on T cells expressing NK-cell markers.

The sample comprised CD4+ T cells sorted from blood. The receptor was isolated from a woman aged 18-30 years in good health. This chain joins TRBV5-1 and TRBJ2-3, with D maybe TRBD2 (6 bases). The CDR3 bases are TGCGCCAGCAGCCCTACCGGGACTGGGATCGATACGCAGTATTTT. It yields the protein CASSPTGTGIDTQYF.